This T cell receptor (beta chain) came from a study of molecular identifiers for immune sequencing clone quantification. Across the study: In replicates, RNA from approximately 20,000 or 100,000 naive CD8 cells was divided five ways and four parts were sequenced. The study's findings and limits: Investigators reportedly could detect spiked Jurkat TCR RNA from one cell among one million naive cells. Sharing of a barcode by identical TCR molecules could cause highly expanded clone sizes to be underestimated.

This clonotype was seen a handful of times. Its matching antigen is unknown. Previously described methods and listed TCR primers were used for bulk TCR libraries. TCRdb redid the calling of the PCR reads with MiXCR, one entry per CDR3 protein. The sample has over 85,000 distinct CDR3 sequences, 35% seen once. The CDR3 runs 15 residues. After removal of 4 bases from V and 3 bases from J, the junction contained 4 bases not matched to a gene. CDR1 SGHVS and CDR2 FQNEAQ come from the germline V gene. Sequencing used naive CD8+ T cells from blood, with Jurkat cell RNA spiked in. The subset: FACS-sorted CD8+CD4-CCR7+CD45RA+ naive T cells. V gene TRBV7-8 combines with J gene TRBJ2-3; 10 nucleotides agree with TRBD2. This receptor was obtained from a human donor in good health. Some libraries in this study had Jurkat cell RNA spiked in. CDR3 loop: CASSYLAGATDTQYF. The CDR3 bases are TGTGCCAGCAGCTATCTAGCGGGGGCTACAGATACGCAGTATTTT. Using reference TRBV7-8 and TRBJ2-3 for the parts outside the CDR3, the full variable domain is GAGVSQSPRYKVAKRGQDVALRCDPISGHVSLFWYQQALGQGPEFLTYFQNEAQLDKSGLPSDRFFAERPEGSVSTLKIQRTQQEDSAVYLCASSYLAGATDTQYFGPGTRLTVL.